These 28 T cell receptor beta chains came from one sample sequenced in a study. TCRdb recomputed calls from the 5' RACE reads with MiXCR, one row per CDR3 protein. Of over 55,000 distinct CDR3 sequences listed, nearly 30% are singletons. Sequenced input: tumor-infiltrating naive CD4+ T cells sorted from the breast tumor. The subset denotes: naive CD4+ T cells, CD4+CD45RA+CD25-. All receptors come from a female donor with breast cancer.

This clonotype was recorded many times. This CDR3 is CSARGQRGGWDNEQFF. The CDR3 nucleotides read TGCAGTGCTAGAGGCCAAAGGGGCGGGTGGGACAATGAGCAGTTCTTC. The V gene is TRBV20-1, the J gene TRBJ2-1; D possibly matches TRBD1 or TRBD2 (5 bases each). From germline, CDR1 is DFQATT and CDR2 SNEGSKA (reference sequence). The ends were cut back, 1 base at V and 5 bases at J, with 18 bases in the middle. The CDR3 has 16 amino acids.

This clonotype was observed many times. The rearrangement links TRBV24-1 to TRBJ1-1; TRBD1 matches at 9 bases. Germline trimming cut 3 bases from V and 0 bases from J; bases unmatched to any gene: 7. The length of the CDR3 is 17 residues. Looked up from germline, CDR1 is KGHDR and CDR2 is SFDVKD. The CDR3 nucleotides are TGTGCCACCAGTGATGGGACAGGGTTTTTGGTGAACACTGAAGCTTTCTTT. This codes for CATSDGTGFLVNTEAFF.

V usage is TRBV12-3 or TRBV12-4 and J usage is TRBJ2-1; 7 bases are shared with TRBD2. V lost 6 bases, J lost 5 bases, and 7 bases stayed unmatched. The CDR3 is made up of 14 amino acids. The CDR3 is CASSTGLPNNEQFF. The CDR3 region has the DNA TGTGCCAGCAGCACGGGACTACCAAACAATGAGCAGTTCTTC.

In this sample, this clonotype turned up many times. The chain uses TRBV20-1 and TRBJ2-7, with TRBD2 matching over 7 bases. J was trimmed by 5 bases and V by 6 bases; bases with no gene match: 13. The CDR3 is 14 residues long. Germline V CDR1 and CDR2: DFQATT, SNEGSKA (reference sequence). The CDR3 spells CSARDPGRSDEQYF. CDR3 coding DNA: TGCAGTGCGAGGGACCCCGGGAGGAGCGACGAGCAGTACTTC.

V gene TRBV4-1 combines with J gene TRBJ2-7, with a weak D call TRBD2 (5 bases). The CDR3 runs 16 residues. Germline V gene lookup returns CDR1 MGHRA and CDR2 YSYEKL. V lost 1 base to trimming and J lost 6 bases, with 19 bases between them. The CDR3 DNA is TGCGCCAGCAGCCAAGGATTGATGAGGGTTATTTCCGAGCAGTACTTC. It specifies CASSQGLMRVISEQYF.

This chain uses TRBV20-1 with TRBJ2-3; no definite D call. The CDR3 consists of 13 residues. V was clipped by 3 bases and J by 7 bases, with 14 bases between them. Germline CDR1 and CDR2: DFQATT and SNEGSKA (reference sequence). The CDR3 protein is CSASQDGKYTQYF. In DNA form, the CDR3 reads TGCAGTGCTAGTCAGGACGGAAAATATACGCAGTATTTT.

This chain joins TRBV9 and TRBJ2-1; 15 bases map to TRBD2. CDR1 SGDLS and CDR2 YYNGEE come from the germline V gene. The CDR3 is 17 residues long. Unmatched junction bases numbered 10, after V lost 7 bases and J lost 5 bases. CDR3 nucleotides: TGTGCCAGCGGCCCGGGACTAGCGGGAGGTTGGGACAATGAGCAGTTCTTC. Amino acid sequence: CASGPGLAGGWDNEQFF.

This clonotype occurred a few times. The chain employs TRBV28 and TRBJ1-1; D unclear. V shed 2 bases and J shed 1 base, with 5 bases lying between them. Germline loops: CDR1 MDHEN, CDR2 SYDVKM. The CDR3 extends over 13 amino acids. This chain's CDR3 is CASSLNRNTEAFF. CDR3 nucleotides: TGTGCCAGCAGTTTAAATAGGAACACTGAAGCTTTCTTT. Filled out from reference TRBV28 and TRBJ1-1, the complete variable domain reads DVKVTQSSRYLVKRTGEKVFLECVQDMDHENMFWYRQDPGLGLRLIYFSYDVKMKEKGDIPEGYSVSREKKERFSLILESASTNQTSMYLCASSLNRNTEAFFGQGTRLTVV.

The rearrangement links TRBV5-1 to TRBJ1-5; D not resolved. The germline CDR1 and CDR2 sequences are SGHRS and YFSETQ. The germline V and J ends were trimmed by 0 bases and 4 bases, with 8 bases remaining between them. The length of the CDR3 is 14 residues. The DNA of the CDR3 is TGCGCCAGCAGCTTGGGACTAGGGAATCAGCCCCAGCATTTT. It codes for CASSLGLGNQPQHF.

The chain has TRBV24-1 and TRBJ1-5; possible D gene TRBD1, 6 bases. There are 17 residues in the CDR3. Germline CDR1 and CDR2: KGHDR and SFDVKD. Trimming removed 2 bases at V and 3 bases at J, with 16 bases between. CDR3 in amino acids: CATSDSTPTGDNQPQHF. DNA for the CDR3: TGTGCCACCAGTGATTCAACCCCGACAGGCGACAATCAGCCCCAGCATTTT.

In its sample, this clonotype was seen many times. V usage is TRBV7-9 and J usage is TRBJ2-1; 7 bases are shared with TRBD2. CDR3 length: 12 amino acids. Germline CDR1 SEHNR, CDR2 FQNEAQ (reference sequence). The J segment lost 9 bases and the V segment lost 1 base, leaving 0 bases of the junction unmatched. DNA of the CDR3: TGTGCCAGCAGCTTAGTAGCGGGTGAGCAGTTCTTC. Residues: CASSLVAGEQFF.

As regards this clonotype: A read error may account for a junction end that differs from germline. V usage is TRBV12-3 or TRBV12-4 and J usage is TRBJ2-4; TRBD1 aligns across 8 bases. The CDR3 has 17 residues. The CDR3 DNA reads TGTGCCAGCAGTCCTCAGGGACAGGCGCTAGCCAAAAGCATTCAGTACTTC. Amino acid sequence: CASSPQGQALAKSIQYF.

This clonotype has a count of ten or more. The chain recombines TRBV4-2 with TRBJ2-3, with D tentatively TRBD1 (5 bases). CDR1 and CDR2 (germline): LGHNA, YNFKEQ. The CDR3 extends over 13 amino acids. Trimming took off 4 bases at V and 7 bases at J, with 12 bases between the two ends. The CDR3 DNA follows: TGTGCCAGCAGCCCAAGGTCAGGGAATACGCAGTATTTT. This encodes CASSPRSGNTQYF.

In its sample, this clonotype was seen a few times. The chain recombines TRBV4-1 with TRBJ2-7; the match to TRBD2 covers 9 bases. CDR3 length: 11 residues. V was pared by 11 bases and J by 7 bases, with 6 bases of the junction left unmatched. Per germline, CDR1 MGHRA and CDR2 YSYEKL. The CDR3 DNA reads TGCGCCGCAGCGGGAGGAAATGAGCAGTACTTC. It encodes CAAAGGNEQYF.

This clonotype appeared a few times. The chain uses TRBV6-5 and TRBJ1-2; D uncertain. Germline CDR1 and CDR2: MNHEY and SVGAGI. The germline V and J ends were trimmed by 5 bases and 4 bases, with 23 bases remaining between them. The length of the CDR3 is 17 residues. Here the CDR3 DNA reads TGTGCCAGCAGTCCACAATCCGGGTCAACCACTCTCTATGGCTACACCTTC. Translated: CASSPQSGSTTLYGYTF.

The chain links TRBV7-3 to TRBJ2-1; D unresolved. The CDR3 loop spans 14 amino acids. V was shortened by 0 bases and J by 7 bases, with 10 bases between the two germline ends. Germline V CDR1 and CDR2: SGHTA, FQGTGA. CDR3 protein: CASSLTAAVNEQFF. In DNA form, the CDR3 reads TGTGCCAGCAGCTTAACCGCGGCGGTTAATGAGCAGTTCTTC.

The chain couples TRBV5-5 to TRBJ1-5; no firm D call. Trimming left V 0 bases short and J 6 bases short, with 13 bases between. This CDR3 has 15 amino acids. CDR1 and CDR2 (germline): SGHKS, YYEKEE (reference sequence). The CDR3 loop reads CASSLAGGPGQPQHF. The CDR3 DNA reads as TGTGCCAGCAGCTTGGCAGGTGGCCCGGGTCAGCCCCAGCATTTT.

By sample share, this clonotype is medium-sized (0.01 to 0.1%). This sequence joins TRBV5-1 and TRBJ1-1; no clear D gene. This CDR3 has 14 residues. The V gene lost 0 bases and the J gene lost 2 bases, with 8 bases spanning the gap. Germline V gives CDR1 SGHRS, CDR2 YFSETQ. The CDR3 protein is CASSLVPGNTEAFF. CDR3 bases: TGCGCCAGCAGCTTGGTTCCGGGTAACACTGAAGCTTTCTTT.

This clonotype has more than one count but fewer than ten. The chain recombines TRBV27 with TRBJ2-7; D might be TRBD1 (6 bases). This CDR3 is 13 amino acids long. CDR1 and CDR2 (germline): MNHEY, SMNVEV (reference sequence). The V end was cut by 3 bases, the J end by 1 base, with 7 bases between. CDR3: CASSFDRSYEQYF. The CDR3 DNA is TGTGCCAGCAGTTTCGACAGGTCCTACGAGCAGTACTTC.

A few counts support this clonotype. The V gene is TRBV7-2, the J gene TRBJ1-2; D might be TRBD1 (5 bases). The germline gives CDR1 SGHTA, CDR2 FQGNSA. Trimming removed 3 bases at V and 7 bases at J, with 12 bases between. The CDR3 covers 13 residues. Written as DNA, the CDR3 is TGTGCCAGCAGCTTTCGGGGGGATCGTGGCTACACCTTC. Encoded protein: CASSFRGDRGYTF.

This chain links TRBV7-8 with TRBJ1-1; TRBD1 matches 9 bases. Germline V gene sequence: CDR1 SGHVS, CDR2 FQNEAQ. J lost 0 bases, V lost 5 bases, and 7 bases had no gene match. The CDR3 is made up of 16 amino acids. CDR3 DNA: TGTGCCAGCAGCGGATACAGGGGGCCAATGAACACTGAAGCTTTCTTT. Encoded protein: CASSGYRGPMNTEAFF.

This clonotype has only a few counts. The chain recombines TRBV21-1 with TRBJ1-5; the table's D call TRBD1 went unverified against the DNA. TRBV21-1 is an annotated pseudogene. There are 17 residues in the CDR3. CDR3 residues: CASSKEGQGGCNQPQHF. For the CDR3, the DNA is TGTGCCAGCAGCAAAGAGGGCCAGGGGGGTTGCAATCAGCCCCAGCATTTT.

To note about this clonotype: A clone one base away is much larger, so this may be a read error. The gene calls are TRBV9 and TRBJ1-2; D call uncertain. The CDR3 totals 19 residues. Germline V lookup: CDR1 SGDLS, CDR2 YYNGEE. Here the CDR3 reads CASNVGKGTRGGWGYGYTF. CDR3 in DNA: TGTGCCAGCAACGTAGGAAAAGGAACACGTGGAGGCTGGGGCTATGGCTACACCTTC.

Many counts were recorded for this clonotype. The chain is built from TRBV10-3 and TRBJ1-5; unclear D gene. The V and J ends lost 5 bases and 4 bases respectively, with 12 bases between them. Germline values: CDR1 ENHRY, CDR2 SYGVKD. CDR3 length: 14 residues. The chain's CDR3 is CAISREFDNQPQHF. DNA of the CDR3: TGTGCCATCAGTCGGGAATTTGATAATCAGCCCCAGCATTTT.

The chain joins TRBV28 to TRBJ2-5, with 7 bases that match TRBD2. The CDR3 runs 14 residues. The V and J ends lost 4 bases and 5 bases, in that order; junction bases with no gene match: 7. CDR1 MDHEN and CDR2 SYDVKM come from the germline V gene. In nucleotides, the CDR3 is TGTGCCAGCAGTTCTAGCGGCCCCAGGGAGACCCAGTACTTC. Its protein is CASSSSGPRETQYF. Together with reference TRBV28 and TRBJ2-5, the CDR3 gives the full variable domain: DVKVTQSSRYLVKRTGEKVFLECVQDMDHENMFWYRQDPGLGLRLIYFSYDVKMKEKGDIPEGYSVSREKKERFSLILESASTNQTSMYLCASSSSGPRETQYFGPGTRLLVL.

CDR3 residues: CASSLVGSGLGETQYF. CDR3 sequence (DNA): TGCGCCAGCAGCTTGGTTGGTAGCGGCCTAGGAGAGACCCAGTACTTC. V gene TRBV5-1 combines with J gene TRBJ2-5, with D possibly being TRBD2 (6 bases). Germline CDR1 SGHRS, CDR2 YFSETQ. Trimming pared 0 bases from V and 4 bases from J, leaving 16 bases between. The CDR3 runs to 16 residues.

Turning to this clonotype: The conserved phenylalanine or tryptophan is not found at the CDR3 terminus, so this likely reflects a read error. The rearrangement joins TRBV5-1 to TRBJ2-5; 8 positions agree with TRBD1. V trimming: 4 bases; J trimming: 1 base; junction bases outside the gene matches: 6. The CDR3 length is 15 residues. Germline CDR1 reads SGHRS; CDR2 reads YFSETQ. CDR3 DNA sequence: TGCGCCAGCAGCGGACAGGGTACCATCCAAGAGACCCAGTACTCC. This encodes CASSGQGTIQETQYS.

The CDR3 loop reads CASSKNGGTKNIQYF. Here the CDR3 DNA reads TGTGCCAGCAGCAAAAACGGGGGAACCAAAAACATTCAGTACTTC. The chain is built from TRBV21-1 and TRBJ2-4; the DNA was not compared with TRBD1, the D call given in the table. TRBV21-1 is a pseudogene locus. The CDR3 has 15 residues.